This T cell receptor (beta chain) was found in a study of T-cell reconstitution after alpha-beta-depleted transplantation in children. Overall study results and limits: Reports say that about two months after transplant, the alpha-beta T cells came out of several hundred graft clones that had expanded. Surviving recipient cells, namely T cells and thymic progenitors, were the source of high day-60 TCRbeta diversity in some patients. Newly produced T cells mostly provided counts and TCRbeta diversity after one year, as hyperexpanded clones declined.

This clonotype was observed at least ten times. Its antigen is as yet unknown. The CDR3 spans 14 residues. Trimming took off 3 bases at V and 4 bases at J, with 11 bases between the two ends. Germline values: CDR1 MRHNA, CDR2 SNTAGT. Unique molecular identifiers were built into the TCRbeta library. In TCRdb, the PCR reads were re-called with MiXCR into one record per CDR3 protein. The data hold fewer than 350,000 distinct CDR3 sequences, with roughly 9.1% observed a single time. The chain is built from TRBV6-4 and TRBJ2-3, with D perhaps matching TRBD2 (6 bases). The receptor was derived from a boy younger than two with acute myeloid leukemia, due to receive a stem cell transplant. The input for sequencing was PBMCs, taken before TCRalphabeta/CD19-depleted stem cell transplant. This CDR3 reads CASSDGGAADTQYF. The CDR3 DNA follows: TGTGCCAGCAGTGATGGCGGGGCGGCAGATACGCAGTATTTT.